This T cell receptor beta chain was sequenced during a study of blood T cell repertoires in COVID-19. The CDR3 sequence is 13 residues long. Per the germline V gene, CDR1 is SNHLY and CDR2 is FYNNEI. V dropped 5 bases and J dropped 11 bases, with 18 bases sitting between them. Data came from immunoSEQ multiplex PCR; TCRdb stores just in-frame clones and leaves some out. The table lists 40,000 to 50,000 clones, roughly nine tenths of them singletons. The sequenced sample consisted of peripheral blood. The V call is TRBV2, the J call TRBJ1-1; possibly TRBD1 for D (5 bases). The TCR originated in a human donor in a cohort sampled during active COVID-19. CDR3 protein: CASSPRDVIGAFF. DNA for the CDR3: TGTGCCAGCAGTCCCAGGGATGTTATCGGGGCTTTCTTT.